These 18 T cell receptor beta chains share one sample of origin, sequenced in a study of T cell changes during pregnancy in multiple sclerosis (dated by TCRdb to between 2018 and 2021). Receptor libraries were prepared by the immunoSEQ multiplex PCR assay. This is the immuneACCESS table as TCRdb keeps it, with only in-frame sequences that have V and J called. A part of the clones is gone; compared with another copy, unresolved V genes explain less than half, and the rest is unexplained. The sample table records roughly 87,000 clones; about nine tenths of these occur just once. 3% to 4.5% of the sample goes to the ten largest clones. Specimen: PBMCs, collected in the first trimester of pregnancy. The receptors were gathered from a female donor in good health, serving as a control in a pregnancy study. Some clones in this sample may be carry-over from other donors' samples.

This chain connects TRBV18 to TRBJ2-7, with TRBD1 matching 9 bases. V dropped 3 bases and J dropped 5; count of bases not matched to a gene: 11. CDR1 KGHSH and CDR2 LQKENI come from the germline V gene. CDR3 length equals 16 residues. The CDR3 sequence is CASSPGKGTGIDEQYF. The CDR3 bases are TGTGCCAGCTCACCGGGGAAAGGGACAGGGATTGACGAGCAGTACTTC.

Written as DNA, the CDR3 is TGTGCCAGCAGTGAACTAGCGGGGGGGATCAATGAGCAGTTCTTC. Its translation is CASSELAGGINEQFF. This chain connects TRBV28 to TRBJ2-1; 13 bases fit TRBD2. Germline V lookup: CDR1 MDHEN, CDR2 SYDVKM. The trim removed 5 bases at V and 6 bases at J, leaving 4 bases unmatched. The CDR3 has 15 residues.

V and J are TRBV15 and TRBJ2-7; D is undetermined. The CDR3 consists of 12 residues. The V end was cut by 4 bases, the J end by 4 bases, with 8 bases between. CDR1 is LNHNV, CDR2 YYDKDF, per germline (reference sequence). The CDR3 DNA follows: TGTGCCACCAGCATGACACCGTACGAGCAGTACTTC. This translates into CATSMTPYEQYF. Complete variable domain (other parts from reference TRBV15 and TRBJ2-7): DAMVIQNPRYQVTQFGKPVTLSCSQTLNHNVMYWYQQKSSQAPKLLFHYYDKDFNNEADTPDNFQSRRPNTSFCFLDIRSPGLGDTAMYLCATSMTPYEQYFGPGTRLTVT.

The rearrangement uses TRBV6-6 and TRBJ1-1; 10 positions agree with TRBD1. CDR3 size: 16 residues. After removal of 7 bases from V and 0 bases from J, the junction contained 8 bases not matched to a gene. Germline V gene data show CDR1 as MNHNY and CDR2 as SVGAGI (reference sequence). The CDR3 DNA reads TGTGCCAGCACCGACAGGGGGCGAGGTATGAACACTGAAGCTTTCTTT. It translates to CASTDRGRGMNTEAFF.

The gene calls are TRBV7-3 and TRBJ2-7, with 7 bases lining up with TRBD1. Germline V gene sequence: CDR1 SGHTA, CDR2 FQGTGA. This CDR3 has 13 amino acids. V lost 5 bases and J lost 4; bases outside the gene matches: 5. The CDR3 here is CASSASGGYEQYF. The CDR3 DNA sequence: TGTGCCAGCAGCGCCTCAGGGGGTTACGAGCAGTACTTC.

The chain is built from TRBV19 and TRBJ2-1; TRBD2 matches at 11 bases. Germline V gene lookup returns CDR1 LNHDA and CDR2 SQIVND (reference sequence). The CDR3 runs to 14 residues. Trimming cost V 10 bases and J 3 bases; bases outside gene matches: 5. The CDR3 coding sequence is TGTGCCACACAGCTAGCGGGGGGCTACAATGAGCAGTTCTTC. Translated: CATQLAGGYNEQFF. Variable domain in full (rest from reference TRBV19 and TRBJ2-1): DGGITQSPKYLFRKEGQNVTLSCEQNLNHDAMYWYRQDPGQGLRLIYYSQIVNDFQKGDIAEGYSVSREKKESFPLTVTSAQKNPTAFYLCATQLAGGYNEQFFGPGTRLTVL.

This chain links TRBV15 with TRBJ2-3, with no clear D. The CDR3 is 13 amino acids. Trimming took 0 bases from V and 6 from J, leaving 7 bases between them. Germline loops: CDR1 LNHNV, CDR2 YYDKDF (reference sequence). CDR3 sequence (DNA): TGTGCCACCAGCAGAGACACCGGTGATACGCAGTATTTT. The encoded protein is CATSRDTGDTQYF. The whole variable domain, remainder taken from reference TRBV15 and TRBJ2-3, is DAMVIQNPRYQVTQFGKPVTLSCSQTLNHNVMYWYQQKSSQAPKLLFHYYDKDFNNEADTPDNFQSRRPNTSFCFLDIRSPGLGDTAMYLCATSRDTGDTQYFGPGTRLTVL.

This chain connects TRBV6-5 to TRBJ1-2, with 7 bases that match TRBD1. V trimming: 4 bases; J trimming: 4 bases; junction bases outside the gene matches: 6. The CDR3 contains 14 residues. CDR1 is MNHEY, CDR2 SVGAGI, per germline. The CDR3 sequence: CASSSFRDSYGYTF. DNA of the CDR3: TGTGCCAGCAGTTCCTTCCGGGACAGCTATGGCTACACCTTC.

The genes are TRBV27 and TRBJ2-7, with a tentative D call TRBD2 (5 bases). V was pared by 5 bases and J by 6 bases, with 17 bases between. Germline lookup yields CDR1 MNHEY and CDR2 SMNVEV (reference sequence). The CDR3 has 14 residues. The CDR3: CASSREIRGVEQYF. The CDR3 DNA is TGTGCCAGCAGTAGGGAGATCCGTGGGGTCGAGCAGTACTTC.

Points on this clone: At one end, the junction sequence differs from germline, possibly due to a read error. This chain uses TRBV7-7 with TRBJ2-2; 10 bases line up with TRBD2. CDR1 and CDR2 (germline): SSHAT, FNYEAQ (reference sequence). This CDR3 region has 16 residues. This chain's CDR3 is CASSLAAGGPGGELFF. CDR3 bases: TGTGCTAGCAGCTTAGCAGCGGGAGGGCCCGGAGGGGAGCTGTTTTTT.

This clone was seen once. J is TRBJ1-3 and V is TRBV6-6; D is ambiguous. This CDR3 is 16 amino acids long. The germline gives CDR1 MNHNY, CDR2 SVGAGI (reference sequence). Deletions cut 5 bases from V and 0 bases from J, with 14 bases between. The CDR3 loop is CASSHPTSYSGNTIYF. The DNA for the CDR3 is TGTGCCAGCAGTCACCCGACTTCTTACTCTGGAAACACCATATATTTT.

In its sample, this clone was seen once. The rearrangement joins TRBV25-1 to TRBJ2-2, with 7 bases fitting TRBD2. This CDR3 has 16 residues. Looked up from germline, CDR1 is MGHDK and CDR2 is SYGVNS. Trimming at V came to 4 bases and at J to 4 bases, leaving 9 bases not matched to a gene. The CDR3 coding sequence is TGTGCCAGCAGTGGACTAGCCGGAGCGGGCACCGGGGAGCTGTTTTTT. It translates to CASSGLAGAGTGELFF.

This chain's CDR3 is CASNGQGRDEQYF. CDR3 nucleotides: TGTGCCAGCAACGGACAGGGACGGGACGAGCAGTACTTC. The rearrangement joins TRBV7-9 to TRBJ2-7, with TRBD1 matching 8 bases. Germline V CDR1 and CDR2: SEHNR, FQNEAQ (reference sequence). This CDR3 has 13 amino acids. The V segment lost 7 bases and the J segment 5 bases; nucleotides outside the gene matches: 7.

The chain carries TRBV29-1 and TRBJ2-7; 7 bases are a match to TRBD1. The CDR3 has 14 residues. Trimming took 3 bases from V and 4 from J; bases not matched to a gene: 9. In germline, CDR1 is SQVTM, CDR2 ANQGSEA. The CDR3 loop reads CSVELSEGAYEQYF. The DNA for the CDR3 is TGCAGCGTTGAGCTTAGCGAGGGGGCGTACGAGCAGTACTTC.

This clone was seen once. As DNA, the CDR3 is TGTGCCAGCAGCTTATCCGGGGGAGAGACCCAGTACTTC. Translating it yields CASSLSGGETQYF. This chain connects TRBV7-8 to TRBJ2-5; D possibly corresponds to TRBD2 (6 bases). Germline V gene data show CDR1 as SGHVS and CDR2 as FQNEAQ. V lost 2 bases to trimming and J lost 4 bases, with 8 bases between them. The CDR3 length is 13 residues. The whole variable domain, remainder taken from reference TRBV7-8 and TRBJ2-5, is GAGVSQSPRYKVAKRGQDVALRCDPISGHVSLFWYQQALGQGPEFLTYFQNEAQLDKSGLPSDRFFAERPEGSVSTLKIQRTQQEDSAVYLCASSLSGGETQYFGPGTRLLVL.

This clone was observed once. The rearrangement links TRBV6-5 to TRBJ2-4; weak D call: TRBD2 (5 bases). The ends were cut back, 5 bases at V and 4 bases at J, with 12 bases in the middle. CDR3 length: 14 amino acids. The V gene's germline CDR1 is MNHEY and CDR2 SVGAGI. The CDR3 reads CASSRQREKNIQYF. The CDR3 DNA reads TGTGCCAGCAGTCGGCAGAGGGAGAAAAACATTCAGTACTTC.

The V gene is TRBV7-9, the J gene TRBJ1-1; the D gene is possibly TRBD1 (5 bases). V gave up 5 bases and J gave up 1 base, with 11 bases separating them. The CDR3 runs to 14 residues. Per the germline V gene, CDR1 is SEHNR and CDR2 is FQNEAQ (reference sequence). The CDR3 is CASSLRRGNTEAFF. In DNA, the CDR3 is TGTGCCAGCAGCCTACGTAGGGGGAACACTGAAGCTTTCTTT.

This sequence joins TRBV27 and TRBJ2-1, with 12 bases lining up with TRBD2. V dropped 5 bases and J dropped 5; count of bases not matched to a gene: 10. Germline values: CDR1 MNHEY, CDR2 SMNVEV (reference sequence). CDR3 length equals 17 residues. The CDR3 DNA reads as TGTGCCAGCAGTACCGAAGGACTAGCGGGGACGAACAATGAGCAGTTCTTC. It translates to CASSTEGLAGTNNEQFF.